This T cell receptor beta chain was sequenced for a study of blood T cell repertoires in COVID-19. In the original processing: Reference gene primers were amplified, and this amplification served to estimate nucleated cell counts. Profiling relied on immunoSEQ multiplex PCR, and the TCRdb table lists in-frame clones only, not all of them. V and J calls and clone size are as listed in that table; D and trimming were resolved from the DNA. The data hold 180,000 or so clones, with about four fifths observed a single time. In this sample, this clone turned up once. V dropped 1 base and J dropped 6; count of bases not matched to a gene: 11. The CDR3 runs to 17 residues. Germline V gene sequence: CDR1 MNHEY, CDR2 SVGEGT.

The source material was peripheral blood. This TCR was sampled from a middle-aged man who had recovered from COVID-19. V and J are TRBV6-2 or TRBV6-3 and TRBJ2-1; 8 nucleotides align to TRBD2. CDR3 sequence (DNA): TGTGCCAGCAGTTACTTCTCCGCGGGAGGAGGGGTCAATGAGCAGTTCTTC. This gives the protein CASSYFSAGGGVNEQFF.